This entry lists 15 T cell receptor beta chains sequenced from one sample in a study of Ad26.COV2.S vaccination and SARS-CoV-2 variants. Profiled with immunoSEQ multiplex PCR; TCRdb holds only in-frame clones, not every one. The data hold around 300,000 clones, with 75% to 90% observed a single time. Treatment described: roughly 19 received Ad26.COV2.S at low or high dose, single or two shots; 5 received placebo; per-sample allocation not given. Repertoires come from day 63 after the first vaccine or placebo injection. The sample was peripheral blood, taken in a trial of Ad26.COV2.S vaccine versus placebo. Every receptor here comes from a person aged 18-60 years who received the Ad26.COV2.S COVID-19 vaccine or a placebo.

The chain carries TRBV3-1 (or the pseudogene TRBV3-2) and TRBJ2-3; D possibly corresponds to TRBD2 (6 bases). From germline, CDR1 is LGHDT and CDR2 YNNKEL (reference sequence). Trimming left V 4 bases short and J 11 bases short, with 16 bases between. This CDR3 has 13 residues. CDR3 in amino acids: CASSPNPGVWQYF. The CDR3 coding sequence is TGTGCCAGCAGCCCCAACCCGGGGGTATGGCAGTATTTT.

The chain links TRBV10-1 to TRBJ2-1; D remains unclear. The CDR3 contains 13 residues. Germline V gene lookup returns CDR1 WNHNN and CDR2 SYGVQD (reference sequence). The V end was cut by 5 bases, the J end by 2 bases, with 7 bases between. In nucleotides, the CDR3 is TGCGCCAGCAGTTCCAACACCTACAATGAGCAGTTCTTC. Protein product: CASSSNTYNEQFF.

This clone was counted once. This rearrangement joins TRBV18 to TRBJ1-1; D remains ambiguous. V lost 3 bases and J lost 2, with 10 bases in between. Germline V gene data show CDR1 as KGHSH and CDR2 as LQKENI. The CDR3 has 14 amino acids. The CDR3 reads CASSPVMGNTEAFF. The CDR3 bases are TGTGCCAGCTCACCCGTTATGGGAAACACTGAAGCTTTCTTT.

The gene calls are TRBV28 and TRBJ2-1; 11 bases align to TRBD2. Germline CDR1 and CDR2: MDHEN and SYDVKM. The CDR3 spans 18 residues. V lost 7 bases, J lost 0 bases, and 11 bases stayed unmatched. This CDR3 is CASTRTSGRGSSYNEQFF. For the CDR3, the DNA is TGTGCCAGCACCCGGACTAGCGGGCGAGGAAGCTCCTACAATGAGCAGTTCTTC. The full variable domain, with the rest looked up from reference TRBV28 and TRBJ2-1, is DVKVTQSSRYLVKRTGEKVFLECVQDMDHENMFWYRQDPGLGLRLIYFSYDVKMKEKGDIPEGYSVSREKKERFSLILESASTNQTSMYLCASTRTSGRGSSYNEQFFGPGTRLTVL.

This clone came up a few times. The chain employs TRBV10-2 and TRBJ2-7; D uncertain. The germline CDR1 and CDR2 sequences are WSHSY and SAAADI. The CDR3 length is 14 residues. The V end lost 3 bases, the J end lost 0 bases, and 9 bases lay between the germline ends. This CDR3 reads CASSENTFSYEQYF. CDR3 DNA sequence: TGCGCCAGCAGTGAAAACACATTCTCCTACGAGCAGTACTTC.

V is TRBV14 and J is TRBJ2-3; D gene unclear. Germline CDR1 SGHDN, CDR2 FVKESK. This CDR3 is 13 amino acids long. Trimming stripped 4 bases from V and 5 bases from J, with 10 bases between. CDR3 region: CASSPLAIDTQYF. The CDR3, as DNA: TGTGCCAGCAGCCCCTTAGCCATAGATACGCAGTATTTT. The whole variable domain, remainder taken from reference TRBV14 and TRBJ2-3, is EAGVTQFPSHSVIEKGQTVTLRCDPISGHDNLYWYRRVMGKEIKFLLHFVKESKQDESGMPNNRFLAERTGGTYSTLKVQPAELEDSGVYFCASSPLAIDTQYFGPGTRLTVL.

The gene calls are TRBV6-2 or TRBV6-3 and TRBJ1-1; no definite D call. This CDR3 contains 12 residues. CDR1 MNHEY and CDR2 SVGEGT come from the germline V gene. V was pared by 5 bases and J by 5 bases, with 9 bases between. CDR3 nucleotide sequence: TGTGCCAGCAGTCGAGGGCCAACTGAAGCTTTCTTT. Protein sequence: CASSRGPTEAFF.

This clone appeared once. DNA for the CDR3: TGTGCCAGCTCACCCGGCGCCTCTGGAAACACCATATATTTT. Its translation: CASSPGASGNTIYF. V is TRBV18 and J is TRBJ1-3, with no clear D. This CDR3 is built from 14 residues. V lost 3 bases to trimming and J lost 0 bases, with 6 bases between them. CDR1 is KGHSH and CDR2 is LQKENI in the germline V gene. The entire variable domain, with the rest obtained from reference TRBV18 and TRBJ1-3, is as follows: NAGVMQNPRHLVRRRGQEARLRCSPMKGHSHVYWYRQLPEEGLKFMVYLQKENIIDESGMPKERFSAEFPKEGPSILRIQQVVRGDSAAYFCASSPGASGNTIYFGEGSWLTVV.

This chain connects TRBV6-5 to TRBJ2-2, with 7 bases aligning to TRBD2. V lost 8 bases, J lost 0 bases, and 6 bases stayed unmatched. Germline V CDR1 and CDR2: MNHEY, SVGAGI. This CDR3 has 15 residues. The CDR3 sequence: CASRVAGANTGELFF. CDR3 sequence (DNA): TGTGCCAGCCGGGTGGCGGGAGCGAACACCGGGGAGCTGTTTTTT.

The V gene is TRBV5-4, the J gene TRBJ1-2, with 10 bases that match TRBD1. The length of the CDR3 is 14 residues. J was trimmed by 5 bases and V by 3 bases; bases with no gene match: 4. Germline CDR1 reads SGHNT; CDR2 reads YYREEE (reference sequence). CDR3 coding DNA: TGTGCCAGCAGCTCAGGACAGGGGGGGTATGGCTACACCTTC. Translation: CASSSGQGGYGYTF.

This chain links TRBV5-4 with TRBJ1-2; D not certain. This CDR3 has 14 amino acids. Germline-derived CDR1 and CDR2 are SGHNT and YYREEE (reference sequence). Trimming left V 1 base short and J 3 bases short, with 10 bases between. CDR3 DNA sequence: TGTGCCAGCAGCTTGATTAAGGATTACTATGGCTACACCTTC. Amino acid sequence: CASSLIKDYYGYTF.

This sequence joins TRBV10-3 and TRBJ2-7; D ambiguous. Trimming pared 2 bases from V and 6 bases from J, leaving 14 bases between. CDR1 ENHRY and CDR2 SYGVKD come from the germline V gene. There are 14 residues in the CDR3. Here the CDR3 DNA reads TGTGCCATCAGTGAGGGTCCCTATTCGGGCGAGCAGTACTTC. Residues: CAISEGPYSGEQYF.

The chain combines TRBV18 with TRBJ1-4, with D uncertain. Looked up from germline, CDR1 is KGHSH and CDR2 is LQKENI. The CDR3 loop spans 14 amino acids. The V and J ends lost 6 bases and 7 bases respectively, with 15 bases between them. Here the CDR3 DNA reads TGTGCCAGCTCCCGGCCGGGTACGGCTGAAAAACTGTTTTTT. It specifies CASSRPGTAEKLFF.

The genes are TRBV5-1 and TRBJ2-1; D might be TRBD2 (7 bases). Germline V lookup: CDR1 SGHRS, CDR2 YFSETQ. V was pared by 5 bases and J by 8 bases, with 11 bases between. The CDR3 contains 12 residues. In DNA, the CDR3 is TGCGCCAGCAGGGCGGGGGCTGATGAGCAGTTCTTC. It encodes CASRAGADEQFF. The full variable domain, with the rest looked up from reference TRBV5-1 and TRBJ2-1, is KAGVTQTPRYLIKTRGQQVTLSCSPISGHRSVSWYQQTPGQGLQFLFEYFSETQRNKGNFPGRFSGRQFSNSRSEMNVSTLELGDSALYLCASRAGADEQFFGPGTRLTVL.

This clone was recorded once. The genes are TRBV21-1 and TRBJ2-7; the D call in the table, TRBD1, was not verified against the DNA. TRBV21-1 is reported as a pseudogene. The CDR3 sequence is 17 residues long. CDR3 in amino acids: CASRVDRGRSSPYEQYF. The CDR3 region has the DNA TGTGCCAGCAGAGTCGACAGGGGGCGCTCATCCCCCTACGAGCAGTACTTC.